The subject of this entry is one TCR beta chain. Trimming left V 0 bases short and J 4 bases short, with 12 bases between. CDR3 length equals 16 residues. Germline assignment: CDR1 SGHVS and CDR2 FNYEAQ. The sort gate was single viable CD3+CD4+CD8-CD45RO+ cells for memory CD4+ T cells. The source of the sample is a study of memory CD4+ T cells and cytomegalovirus serostatus. In the study overall: Donors were healthy Belgian adults, under 10 CMV seropositive and fewer than 30 seronegative.

Clones were sequenced by immunoSEQ multiplex PCR, and TCRdb holds only the in-frame ones, with some missing. The data contain 60,000 or so clones, less than 85% of them seen just once; the ten biggest clones take up roughly 0.5%. The sample consisted of memory CD4+ T cells from blood. The TCR sequence derives from an adult in good health and CMV-seronegative. Some clones in this sample may be carry-over from other donors' samples. The gene calls are TRBV7-6 and TRBJ2-2, with D perhaps being TRBD1 or TRBD2 (5 bases each). CDR3 bases: TGTGCCAGCAGCTTAGCAGTGAAGAGGGGCACCGGGGAGCTGTTTTTT. Its protein is CASSLAVKRGTGELFF.